This T cell receptor (beta chain) was sequenced during a study of cytomegalovirus exposure and HLA in healthy donors. Findings of the study overall: Reports credit the classifier with highly specific, highly sensitive diagnosis of cytomegalovirus status.

Profiling relied on immunoSEQ multiplex PCR, and the TCRdb table lists in-frame clones only, not all of them. The sample yields some 170,000 clones, around 87% seen once. The CDR3 length is 14 residues. Trimming removed 1 base at V and 8 bases at J, with 11 bases between. The V gene's germline CDR1 is MGHRA and CDR2 YSYEKL. This clone was seen a few times. Antigen unknown. The receptor was derived from a woman aged 30 to 39 in good health and CMV-seronegative. The sample taken for sequencing was PBMCs. This chain joins TRBV4-1 and TRBJ2-2; D is perhaps TRBD1 (5 bases). The CDR3 bases are TGCGCCAGCAGCCAAGGGGGCTTTATGGGGGAGCTGTTTTTT. Its protein is CASSQGGFMGELFF.